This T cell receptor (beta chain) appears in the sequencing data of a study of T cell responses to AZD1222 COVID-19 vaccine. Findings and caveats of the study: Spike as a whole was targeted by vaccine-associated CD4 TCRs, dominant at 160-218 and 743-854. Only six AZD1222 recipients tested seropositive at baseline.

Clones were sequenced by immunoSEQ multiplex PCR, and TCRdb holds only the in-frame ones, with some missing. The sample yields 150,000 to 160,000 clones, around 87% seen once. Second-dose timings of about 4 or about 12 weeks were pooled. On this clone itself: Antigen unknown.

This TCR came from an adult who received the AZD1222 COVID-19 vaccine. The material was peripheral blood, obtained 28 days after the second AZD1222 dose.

This CDR3 reads CASSPGTGHGYTF. Written as DNA, the CDR3 is TGTGCCAGCAGCCCCGGGACAGGGCATGGCTACACCTTC. V and J are TRBV7-3 and TRBJ1-2, with 9 bases fitting TRBD1. Germline trimming cut 5 bases from V and 6 bases from J; bases unmatched to any gene: 4. Germline V gene lookup returns CDR1 SGHTA and CDR2 FQGTGA. The CDR3 has 13 residues.